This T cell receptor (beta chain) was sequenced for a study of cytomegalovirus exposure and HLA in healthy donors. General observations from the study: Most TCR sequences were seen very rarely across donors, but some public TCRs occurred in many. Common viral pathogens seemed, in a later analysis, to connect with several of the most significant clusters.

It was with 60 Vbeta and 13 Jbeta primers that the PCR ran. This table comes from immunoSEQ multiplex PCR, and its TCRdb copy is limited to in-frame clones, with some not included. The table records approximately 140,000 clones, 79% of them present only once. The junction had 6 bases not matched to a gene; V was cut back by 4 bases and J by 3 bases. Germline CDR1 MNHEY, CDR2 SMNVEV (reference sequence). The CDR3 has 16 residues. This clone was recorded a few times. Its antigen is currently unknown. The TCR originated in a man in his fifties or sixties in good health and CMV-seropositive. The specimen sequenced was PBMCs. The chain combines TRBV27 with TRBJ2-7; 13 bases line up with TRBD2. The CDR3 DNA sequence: TGTGCCAGCAGTTCATGGACTAGCGGGAGTAGCTACGAGCAGTACTTC. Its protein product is CASSSWTSGSSYEQYF.